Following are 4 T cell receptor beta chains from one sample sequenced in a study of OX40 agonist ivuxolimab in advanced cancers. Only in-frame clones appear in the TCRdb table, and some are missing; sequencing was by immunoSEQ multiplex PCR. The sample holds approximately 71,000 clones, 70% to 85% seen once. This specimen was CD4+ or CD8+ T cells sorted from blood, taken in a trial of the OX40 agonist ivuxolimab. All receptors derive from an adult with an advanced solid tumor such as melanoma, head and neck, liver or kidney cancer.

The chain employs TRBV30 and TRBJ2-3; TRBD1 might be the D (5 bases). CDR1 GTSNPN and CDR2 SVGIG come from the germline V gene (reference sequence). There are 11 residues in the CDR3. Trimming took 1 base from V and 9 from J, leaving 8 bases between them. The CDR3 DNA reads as TGTGCCTGGAGTGAGAAGGGGACGCAGTATTTT. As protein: CAWSEKGTQYF.

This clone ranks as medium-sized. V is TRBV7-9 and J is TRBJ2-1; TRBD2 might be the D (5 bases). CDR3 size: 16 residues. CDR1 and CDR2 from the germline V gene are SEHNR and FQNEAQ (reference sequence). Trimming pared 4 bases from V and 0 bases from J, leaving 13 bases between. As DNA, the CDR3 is TGTGCCAGCAGCTCATCTAGCCCAAGCTCCTACAATGAGCAGTTCTTC. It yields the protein CASSSSSPSSYNEQFF.

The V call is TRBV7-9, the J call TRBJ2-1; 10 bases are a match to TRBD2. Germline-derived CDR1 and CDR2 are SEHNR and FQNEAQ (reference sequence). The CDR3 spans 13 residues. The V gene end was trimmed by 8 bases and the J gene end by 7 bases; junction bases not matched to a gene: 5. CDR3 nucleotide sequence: TGTGCCAGCGGGACTAGCGAGTTGAATGAGCAGTTCTTC. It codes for CASGTSELNEQFF.

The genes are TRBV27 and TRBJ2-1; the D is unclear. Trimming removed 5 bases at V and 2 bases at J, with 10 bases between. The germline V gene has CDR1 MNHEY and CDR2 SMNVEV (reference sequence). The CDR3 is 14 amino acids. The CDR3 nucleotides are TGTGCCAGCAGTCCTAGGGCCCCCTACAATGAGCAGTTCTTC. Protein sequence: CASSPRAPYNEQFF.